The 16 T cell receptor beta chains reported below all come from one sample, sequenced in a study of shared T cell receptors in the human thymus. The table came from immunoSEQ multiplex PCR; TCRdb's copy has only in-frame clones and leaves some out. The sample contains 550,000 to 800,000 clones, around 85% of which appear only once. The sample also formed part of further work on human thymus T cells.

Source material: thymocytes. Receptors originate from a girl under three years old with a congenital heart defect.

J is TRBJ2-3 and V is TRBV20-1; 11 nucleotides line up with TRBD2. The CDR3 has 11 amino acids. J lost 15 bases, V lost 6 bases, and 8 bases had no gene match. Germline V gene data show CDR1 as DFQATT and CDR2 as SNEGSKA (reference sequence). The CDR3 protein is CSADRLAGIYF. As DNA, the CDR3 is TGCAGTGCAGACCGACTAGCGGGGATCTATTTT.

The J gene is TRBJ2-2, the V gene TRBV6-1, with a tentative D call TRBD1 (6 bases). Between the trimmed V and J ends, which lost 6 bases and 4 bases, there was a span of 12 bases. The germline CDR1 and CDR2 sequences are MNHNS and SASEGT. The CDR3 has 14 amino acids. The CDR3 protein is CASSETGPTGELFF. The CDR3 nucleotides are TGTGCCAGCAGCGAAACAGGGCCCACCGGGGAGCTGTTTTTT.

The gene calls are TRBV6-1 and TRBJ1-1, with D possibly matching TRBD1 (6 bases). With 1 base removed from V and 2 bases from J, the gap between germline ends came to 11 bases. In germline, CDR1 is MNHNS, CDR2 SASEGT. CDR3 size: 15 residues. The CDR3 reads CASSEEWDTNTEAFF. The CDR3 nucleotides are TGTGCCAGCAGTGAAGAGTGGGACACCAACACTGAAGCTTTCTTT.

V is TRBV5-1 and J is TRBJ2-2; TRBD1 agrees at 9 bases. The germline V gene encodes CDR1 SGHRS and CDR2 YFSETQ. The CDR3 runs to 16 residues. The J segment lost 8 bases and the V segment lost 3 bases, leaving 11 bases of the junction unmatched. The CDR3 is CASSSTYRTGEGELFF. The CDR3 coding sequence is TGCGCCAGCAGCTCCACCTATAGGACAGGGGAGGGGGAGCTGTTTTTT. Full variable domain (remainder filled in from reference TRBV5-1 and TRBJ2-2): KAGVTQTPRYLIKTRGQQVTLSCSPISGHRSVSWYQQTPGQGLQFLFEYFSETQRNKGNFPGRFSGRQFSNSRSEMNVSTLELGDSALYLCASSSTYRTGEGELFFGEGSRLTVL.

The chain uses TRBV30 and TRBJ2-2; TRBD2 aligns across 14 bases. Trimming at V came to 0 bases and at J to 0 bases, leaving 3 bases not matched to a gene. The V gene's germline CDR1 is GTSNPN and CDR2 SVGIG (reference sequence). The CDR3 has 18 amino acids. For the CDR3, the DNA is TGTGCCTGGAGTGTACGGACTAGCGGGGGGTCGAACACCGGGGAGCTGTTTTTT. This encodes CAWSVRTSGGSNTGELFF.

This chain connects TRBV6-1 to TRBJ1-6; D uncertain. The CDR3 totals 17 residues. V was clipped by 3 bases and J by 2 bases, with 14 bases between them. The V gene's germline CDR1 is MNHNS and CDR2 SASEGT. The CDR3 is CASSDRRGVPYNSPLHF. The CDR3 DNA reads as TGTGCCAGCAGTGATAGACGGGGAGTCCCCTATAATTCACCCCTCCACTTT.

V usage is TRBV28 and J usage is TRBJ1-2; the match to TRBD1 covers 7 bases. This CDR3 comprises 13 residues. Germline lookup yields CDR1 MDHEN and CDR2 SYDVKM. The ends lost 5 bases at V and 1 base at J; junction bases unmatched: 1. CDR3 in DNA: TGTGCCAGCAGTCGGGACAGTAACTATGGCTACACCTTC. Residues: CASSRDSNYGYTF.

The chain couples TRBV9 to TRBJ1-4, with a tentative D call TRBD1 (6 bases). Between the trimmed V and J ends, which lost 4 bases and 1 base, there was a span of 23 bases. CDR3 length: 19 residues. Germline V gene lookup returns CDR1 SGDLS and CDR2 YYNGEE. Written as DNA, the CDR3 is TGTGCCAGCAGCACCCCGGTTCGGGGGGGGCTTCAAACTAATGAAAAACTGTTTTTT. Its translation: CASSTPVRGGLQTNEKLFF.

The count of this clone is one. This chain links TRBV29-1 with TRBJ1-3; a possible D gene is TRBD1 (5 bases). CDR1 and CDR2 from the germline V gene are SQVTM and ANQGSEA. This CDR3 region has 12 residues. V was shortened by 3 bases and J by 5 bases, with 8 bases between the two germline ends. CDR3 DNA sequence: TGCAGCGTTGATCCAGGGCGAAACACCATATATTTT. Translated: CSVDPGRNTIYF.

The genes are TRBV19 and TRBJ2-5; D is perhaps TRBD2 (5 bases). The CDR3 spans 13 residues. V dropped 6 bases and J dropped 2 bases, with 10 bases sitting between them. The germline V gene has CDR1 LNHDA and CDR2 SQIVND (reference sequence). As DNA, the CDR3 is TGTGCCAGTAGCCCGGGAACACAAGAGACCCAGTACTTC. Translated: CASSPGTQETQYF.

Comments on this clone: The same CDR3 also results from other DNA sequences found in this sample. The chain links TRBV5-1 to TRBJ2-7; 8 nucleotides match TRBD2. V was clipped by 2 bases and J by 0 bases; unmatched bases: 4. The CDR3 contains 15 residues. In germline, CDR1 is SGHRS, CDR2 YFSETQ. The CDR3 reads CASSLGGGSSYEQYF. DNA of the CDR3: TGCGCCAGCAGCTTAGGCGGGGGGAGCTCCTACGAGCAGTACTTC.

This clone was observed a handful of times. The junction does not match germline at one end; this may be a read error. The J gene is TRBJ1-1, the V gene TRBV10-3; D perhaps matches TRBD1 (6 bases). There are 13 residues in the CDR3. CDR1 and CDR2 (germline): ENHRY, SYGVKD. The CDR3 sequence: CSPQGPLNTEAFF. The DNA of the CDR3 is TGCTCCCCCCAGGGGCCATTGAACACTGAAGCTTTCTTT.

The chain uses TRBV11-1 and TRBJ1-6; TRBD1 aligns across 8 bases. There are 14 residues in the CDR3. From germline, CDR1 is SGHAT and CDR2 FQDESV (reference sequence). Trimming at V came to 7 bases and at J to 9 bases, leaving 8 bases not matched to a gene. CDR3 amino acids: CASTTTGGSSPLHF. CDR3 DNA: TGTGCCAGCACCACAACAGGGGGGAGTTCACCCCTCCACTTT.

CDR3 nucleotide sequence: TGTGCCAGCCGTTGTCCCAATAATGAGCAGTTCTTC. Translated, it gives CASRCPNNEQFF. The rearrangement links TRBV28 to TRBJ2-1; D is unclear. The ends were cut back, 8 bases at V and 7 bases at J, with 12 bases in the middle. The CDR3 has 12 amino acids. From germline, CDR1 is MDHEN and CDR2 SYDVKM.

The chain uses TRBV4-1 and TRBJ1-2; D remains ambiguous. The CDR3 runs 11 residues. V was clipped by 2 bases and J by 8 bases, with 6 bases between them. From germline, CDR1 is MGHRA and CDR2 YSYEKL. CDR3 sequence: CASSQFQGYTF. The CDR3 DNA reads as TGCGCCAGCAGCCAATTCCAGGGCTACACCTTC.

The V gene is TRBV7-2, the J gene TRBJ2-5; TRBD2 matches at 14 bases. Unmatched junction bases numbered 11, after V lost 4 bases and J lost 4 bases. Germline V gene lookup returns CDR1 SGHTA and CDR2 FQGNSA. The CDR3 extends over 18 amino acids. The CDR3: CASSYGTSGGGVVETQYF. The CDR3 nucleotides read TGTGCCAGCAGCTACGGGACTAGCGGGGGCGGGGTAGTAGAGACCCAGTACTTC. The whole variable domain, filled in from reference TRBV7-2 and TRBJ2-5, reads GAGVSQSPSNKVTEKGKDVELRCDPISGHTALYWYRQSLGQGLEFLIYFQGNSAPDKSGLPSDRFSAERTGGSVSTLTIQRTQQEDSAVYLCASSYGTSGGGVVETQYFGPGTRLLVL.